The subject of this entry is one TCR beta chain. V was shortened by 6 bases and J by 0 bases, with 3 bases between the two germline ends. This CDR3 region has 12 residues. Germline-derived CDR1 and CDR2 are LNHDA and SQIVND (reference sequence). Authors' analysis steps: By means of reference gene primer amplification, nucleated cell counts were estimated. Sequenced by immunoSEQ multiplex PCR; TCRdb stores in-frame clones only, minus some. V, J and clone size are taken as reported in that table, and D and trimming were inferred from the DNA itself. The table shows some 170,000 clones, with approximately 89% occurring only once. This record belongs to a study of blood T cell repertoires in COVID-19. Study-wide context: Donors in the United States, Italy and Spain gave samples during acute or convalescent COVID-19. From T cells, B-cell-depleted T cells, or PBMCs came the material, which was cDNA or gDNA.

Sequencing input: peripheral blood. The rearrangement joins TRBV19 to TRBJ1-3; D unclear. This clonotype was obtained from a woman aged 55 to 70 with acute or convalescent COVID-19. CDR3 sequence: CASRSSGNTIYF. The DNA for the CDR3 is TGTGCCAGTAGGAGCTCTGGAAACACCATATATTTT.